These T cell receptor beta chains were read from a single sample in a study of CD4 T cells in relation to SARS-CoV-2 and coronaviruses. Profiling relied on immunoSEQ multiplex PCR, and the TCRdb table lists in-frame clones only, not all of them. The sample yields about 60,000 clones, around 90% seen once. Sample: naive CD4+ T cells from PBMCs. Receptors were obtained from an adult with COVID-19. CDR3s include the opening cysteine and the closing phenylalanine or tryptophan. Fields, in order: J gene, D gene, CDR3 length, clone size, V gene, CDR3 DNA, CDR3 protein. A D gene is named only where the DNA matches it firmly. Not all rows give a size; the values are once, few, many and, for expanded clones, a class.

>TRBJ1-6|NA|16|NA|TRBV5-1
TGCGCCAGCAGCTTGGAACCAGAGGCTATTAATTCACCCCTCCACTTT
CASSLEPEAINSPLHF
>TRBJ1-1|NA|15|NA|TRBV9
TGTGCCAGCAGTAGAGAGGGGTCCAGGGAAACTGAAGCTTTCTTT
CASSREGSRETEAFF
>TRBJ2-7|NA|13|once|TRBV12-3/TRBV12-4
TGTGCCAGCAGTGGACAGTTGCGTTCCGAGCAGTACTTC
CASSGQLRSEQYF
>TRBJ2-3|TRBD2|16|NA|TRBV6-5
TGTGCCAGCAGTTCTGGGACTAGCGGGAGCACAGATACGCAGTATTTT
CASSSGTSGSTDTQYF
>TRBJ2-7|TRBD2|18|NA|TRBV6-6
TGTGCCAGCAGTCCTTCGAACCTTCTAGCGGGACTTTCAGGGGAGCAGTACTTC
CASSPSNLLAGLSGEQYF
>TRBJ2-4|TRBD1|15|NA|TRBV10-3
TGTGCCATCAGTGACCTGGGACAGGGCCAAAACATTCAGTACTTC
CAISDLGQGQNIQYF
>TRBJ2-3|TRBD2|16|NA|TRBV3-1/TRBV3-2
TGTGCCAGCAGCCAAGGGACTAGCGGGAACACAGATACGCAGTATTTT
CASSQGTSGNTDTQYF
>TRBJ2-7|NA|11|NA|TRBV7-2
TGTGCCAGCAGCTTGGCTGGGGAGCAGTACTTC
CASSLAGEQYF
>TRBJ2-3|NA|12|NA|TRBV2
TGTGCCAGCAGCCGGGGGACAGATACGCAGTATTTT
CASSRGTDTQYF
>TRBJ2-7|TRBD2|15|NA|TRBV9
TGTGCCAGCAGCGTAGGGACTAGCGGGACCTACGAGCAGTACTTC
CASSVGTSGTYEQYF
>TRBJ1-1|NA|15|NA|TRBV3-1/TRBV3-2
TGTGCCAGCAGCCAAGTCTCGGGTAGTATCTCTGAAGCTTTCTTT
CASSQVSGSISEAFF
>TRBJ2-7|NA|12|NA|TRBV10-3
TGTGCCATCAGTGATAGCGGATACGAGCAGTACTTC
CAISDSGYEQYF
>TRBJ2-5|NA|15|once|TRBV9
TGTGCCAGCAGCGTAGGGGACACCTTGGGAGAGACCCAGTACTTC
CASSVGDTLGETQYF
>TRBJ1-5|TRBD1|15|NA|TRBV6-5
TGTGCCAGCAGTTATCGGGACAGGGGGCTGTGGCCCCAGCATTTT
CASSYRDRGLWPQHF
>TRBJ1-5|NA|15|NA|TRBV27
TGTGCCAGCACCCAGCTGGGGTCCCCGGTTCAGCCCCAGCATTTT
CASTQLGSPVQPQHF
>TRBJ2-3|TRBD2|18|NA|TRBV28
TGTGCCAGCAGCCGACCCGGGACTAGCGGGAGGAAGACAGATACGCAGTATTTT
CASSRPGTSGRKTDTQYF
>TRBJ2-3|NA|14|NA|TRBV18
TGTGCCAGCTCACCTCGGGACCTCACAGATACGCAGTATTTT
CASSPRDLTDTQYF
>TRBJ1-6|NA|15|NA|TRBV27
TGTGCCAGCAGTTTACGGTGGGCAGCAGATTCACCCCTCCACTTT
CASSLRWAADSPLHF
>TRBJ1-2|NA|13|few|TRBV30
TGTGCCTGGAGTGTTGGGGGGGTAGTTGGCTACACCTTC
CAWSVGGVVGYTF
>TRBJ2-5|TRBD1|16|NA|TRBV27
TGTGCCAGCAGTTTATTATCTACAGGGGGCCAAGAGACCCAGTACTTC
CASSLLSTGGQETQYF
>TRBJ2-1|NA|14|NA|TRBV7-9
TGTGCCAGCAAACCGGGGAGCTCCTACAATGAGCAGTTCTTC
CASKPGSSYNEQFF
>TRBJ1-2|TRBD1|15|NA|TRBV2
TGTGCCAGCAGGGGGGAGGGGGCGGAACGCTATGGCTACACCTTC
CASRGEGAERYGYTF
>TRBJ1-1|TRBD1|12|NA|TRBV14
TGTGCCAGCAGCCAGGACAGGGTGAAAGCTTTCTTT
CASSQDRVKAFF
>TRBJ1-5|NA|13|NA|TRBV28
TGTGCCAGCGTAGAGGGGGTTCTTCAGCCCCAGCATTTT
CASVEGVLQPQHF
>TRBJ2-3|NA|16|NA|TRBV19
TGTGCCAGTAGTTCTGGGCGGACGGGAGTAGCGAATACGCAGTATTTT
CASSSGRTGVANTQYF
>TRBJ2-7|NA|16|NA|TRBV5-1
TGCGCCAGCAGCTTGGTGGTATCGCGGGCAAATAGCGAGCAGTACTTC
CASSLVVSRANSEQYF
>TRBJ2-3|TRBD2|16|NA|TRBV7-3
TGTGCCAGCAGCTTAATTGCGGGAGGGCATCGGGATACGCAGTATTTT
CASSLIAGGHRDTQYF
>TRBJ2-1|TRBD2|16|NA|TRBV5-5
TGTGCCAGCAGCTTGTATATGGGAGGGCCCTCAGGTGAGCAGTTCTTC
CASSLYMGGPSGEQFF
>TRBJ2-5|TRBD2|16|NA|TRBV11-2
TGTGCCAGCAGCTTAAGGGGGACTAGCGGGATAGAGACCCAGTACTTC
CASSLRGTSGIETQYF
>TRBJ2-3|TRBD2|15|NA|TRBV2
TGTGCCAGCAGGGGACTAGCGGGAGTAGGGGATACGCAGTATTTT
CASRGLAGVGDTQYF
>TRBJ2-1|NA|15|NA|TRBV3-1/TRBV3-2
TGTGCCAGCAGCCGTGGGACCCGGAGCTACAATGAGCAGTTCTTC
CASSRGTRSYNEQFF
>TRBJ2-7|TRBD1|15|NA|TRBV6-4
TGTGCCAGCAGTGGCCACAGGGGGCCGAGTGGCGAGCAGTACTTC
CASSGHRGPSGEQYF
>TRBJ2-3|TRBD2|14|NA|TRBV13
TGTGCCAGCAGCTCCGCAGCGGGACCGGATACGCAGTATTTT
CASSSAAGPDTQYF
>TRBJ2-1|TRBD2|15|NA|TRBV28
TGTGCCAGCAGTTTAGCCGGGACTAGCTACAATGAGCAGTTCTTC
CASSLAGTSYNEQFF
>TRBJ2-1|NA|14|NA|TRBV5-4
TGTGCCAGCAAGGGACCGAACACTTACAATGAGCAGTTCTTC
CASKGPNTYNEQFF
>TRBJ2-2|TRBD2|16|once|TRBV5-4
TGTGCCAGCAGCTTGGCACTAGCGGTGAACACCGGGGAGCTGTTTTTT
CASSLALAVNTGELFF
>TRBJ2-2|TRBD2|16|NA|TRBV30
TGTGCCTGGAGTCGGGGACTAGCGGGAAGGACCGGGGAGCTGTTTTTT
CAWSRGLAGRTGELFF
>TRBJ1-5|NA|16|NA|TRBV4-2
TGTGCCAGCAGCCAAGAAGTAGGCCTAACGGGGCAGCCCCAGCATTTT
CASSQEVGLTGQPQHF
>TRBJ2-3|TRBD2|13|NA|TRBV30
TGTGCCTCACTAGCGGGAGGGCCTAATACGCAGTATTTT
CASLAGGPNTQYF
>TRBJ2-5|TRBD1|15|NA|TRBV6-5
TGTGCCAGCAGAAAGACCGGGACAGGGAAAGAGACCCAGTACTTC
CASRKTGTGKETQYF
>TRBJ1-1|NA|15|NA|TRBV28
TGTGCCAGCAGTTTTCAGAGGGGAATGAACACTGAAGCTTTCTTT
CASSFQRGMNTEAFF
>TRBJ2-7|NA|14|NA|TRBV7-2
TGTGCCAGCAGCCCCGAAATCTTCTCCTACGAGCAGTACTTC
CASSPEIFSYEQYF
>TRBJ2-2|TRBD2|14|NA|TRBV7-9
TGTGCCAGCAGCCCGAGGACTAGTGCCTTGGAGCTGTTTTTT
CASSPRTSALELFF
>TRBJ1-4|NA|13|NA|TRBV29-1
TGCAGCGCCGTGTCTCGGACGGGGGAAAAACTGTTTTTT
CSAVSRTGEKLFF
>TRBJ2-3|NA|14|NA|TRBV5-1
TGCGCCAGCAGATATGGCGGGAACACAGATACGCAGTATTTT
CASRYGGNTDTQYF
>TRBJ2-3|TRBD2|15|NA|TRBV27
TGTGCCAGCAGTGTAGCGGGGTTGAGAGCAGATACGCAGTATTTT
CASSVAGLRADTQYF
>TRBJ2-3|NA|14|NA|TRBV30
TGTGCCTGGAGTGTCTTAGGGGTCACAGATACGCAGTATTTT
CAWSVLGVTDTQYF
>TRBJ2-3|NA|13|few|TRBV18
TGTGCCAGCTCACCACGGGAGCCAGATACGCAGTATTTT
CASSPREPDTQYF
>TRBJ1-1|TRBD1|16|NA|TRBV24-1
TGTGCCACCAGTCCCGGCGGGACAGGGGAGAGCACTGAAGCTTTCTTT
CATSPGGTGESTEAFF
>TRBJ2-3|TRBD2|18|NA|TRBV4-1
TGCGCCAGCAGCCAACAAGCCAGGACTAGCGGGAGTGCAGATACGCAGTATTTT
CASSQQARTSGSADTQYF
>TRBJ2-1|TRBD1|15|few|TRBV7-2
TGTGCCAGCAGCTTGGACAGGGGGCCCTACAATGAGCAGTTCTTC
CASSLDRGPYNEQFF
>TRBJ2-2|NA|16|once|TRBV5-1
TGCGCCAGCAGCTTGGCCGGGACGGTCAACACCGGGGAGCTGTTTTTT
CASSLAGTVNTGELFF
>TRBJ1-2|NA|15|NA|TRBV18
TGTGCCAGCTCACCACCGGGTTCTCGGGGGGAAGGCTACACCTTC
CASSPPGSRGEGYTF
>TRBJ1-2|NA|13|NA|TRBV6-1
TGTGCCAGCAGTGAATTTCTAAGTGATGGCTACACCTTC
CASSEFLSDGYTF
>TRBJ1-2|NA|12|NA|TRBV29-1
TGCAGCGTTGTGACCGAAGGCTATGGCTACACCTTC
CSVVTEGYGYTF
>TRBJ1-2|NA|13|NA|TRBV29-1
TGCAGCGTGCGAGGCCAGGGATCGTATGGCTACACCTTC
CSVRGQGSYGYTF
>TRBJ1-1|NA|13|few|TRBV18
TGTGCCAGCTCACCGGACAGACACACTGAAGCTTTCTTT
CASSPDRHTEAFF
>TRBJ2-3|NA|12|NA|TRBV10-3
TGTGCCATCAGTGAGGAGGCTCATACGCAGTATTTT
CAISEEAHTQYF
>TRBJ2-1|TRBD2|14|NA|TRBV5-1
TGCGCCAGCGGAGATCTAGCGGCAAGCCATGAGCAGTTCTTC
CASGDLAASHEQFF
>TRBJ1-2|NA|16|NA|TRBV28
TGTGCCAGCAGTTTACGGGACGGAGGGGCTAACTATGGCTACACCTTC
CASSLRDGGANYGYTF